This T cell receptor beta chain was profiled in a study of Ad26.COV2.S vaccination and SARS-CoV-2 variants. About this clone: Antigen: not known.

V was pared by 3 bases and J by 0 bases, with 8 bases between. The CDR3 is 14 residues long. The V gene's germline CDR1 is WSHSY and CDR2 SAAADI. Study-level points and caveats: Possible underestimation of total T cell responses by the TCR breadth and depth analyses was noted. Relative to placebo recipients, vaccine recipients exhibited elevated spike-specific TCR breadth. Breadth of non-spike TCRs did not differ between vaccinees and placebo recipients.

Profiling relied on immunoSEQ multiplex PCR, and the TCRdb table lists in-frame clones only, not all of them. The table has 85,000 to 95,000 clones, roughly 85% seen once. The rearrangement joins TRBV10-2 to TRBJ2-5, with D uncertain. The clonotype originates from a human donor who had recovered from COVID-19. The sample was peripheral blood, taken after recovery from COVID-19. CDR3 nucleotide sequence: TGCGCCAGCAGTGAAGGTGGGAACCAAGAGACCCAGTACTTC. Encoded protein: CASSEGGNQETQYF.